The T cell receptor (beta chain) described here comes from a study of T cells in Graves' hyperthyroidism and ophthalmopathy. Study-wide context: Peripheral blood was acquired at first diagnosis, ahead of any therapy whatsoever.

The source material, RNA transcripts, was used to amplify TCR beta CDR3 regions. HTBI primers drove first-round RT-PCR of the TCR CDR3. One entry per CDR3 protein, called by TCRdb with MiXCR from the multiplex PCR reads. The table includes 550,000 to 650,000 distinct CDR3 sequences, approximately 15% detected once. The CDR3 sequence is 13 residues long. The V gene end was trimmed by 3 bases and the J gene end by 5 bases; junction bases not matched to a gene: 3. CDR1 is DFQATT and CDR2 is SNEGSKA in the germline V gene (reference sequence). About this clonotype itself: Its target is unknown.

Thyroid ultrasound, orbital computed tomography, clinical symptoms, and serum thyroxine and TRAb underpinned diagnoses. General study findings and limits: Blood also contained most expanded thyroid clonotypes above 0.001.

This receptor was obtained from a woman between 40 and 50 years old with Graves' hyperthyroidism. The chain uses TRBV20-1 and TRBJ2-5; 10 bases are a match to TRBD2. Sequenced input: blood. The CDR3 DNA reads TGCAGTGCTAGGCTAGCGGGAGAGGAGACCCAGTACTTC. This gives the protein CSARLAGEETQYF.